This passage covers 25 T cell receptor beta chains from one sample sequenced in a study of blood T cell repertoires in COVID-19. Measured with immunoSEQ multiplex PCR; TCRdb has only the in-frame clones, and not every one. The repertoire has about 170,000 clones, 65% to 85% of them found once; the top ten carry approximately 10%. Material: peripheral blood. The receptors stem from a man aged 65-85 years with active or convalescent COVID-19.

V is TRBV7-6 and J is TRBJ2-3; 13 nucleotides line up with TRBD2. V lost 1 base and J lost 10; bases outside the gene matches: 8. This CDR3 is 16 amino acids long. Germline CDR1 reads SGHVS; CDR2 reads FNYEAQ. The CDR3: CASSLVGLAGALPQYF. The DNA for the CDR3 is TGTGCCAGCAGCTTAGTAGGACTAGCGGGGGCCCTACCGCAGTATTTT.

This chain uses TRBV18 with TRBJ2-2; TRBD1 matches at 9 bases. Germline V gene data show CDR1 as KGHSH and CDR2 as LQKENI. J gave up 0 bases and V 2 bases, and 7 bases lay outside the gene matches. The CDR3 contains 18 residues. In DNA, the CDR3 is TGTGCCAGCTCACCAACTCCGGGACAGGGATCGAACACCGGGGAGCTGTTTTTT. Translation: CASSPTPGQGSNTGELFF. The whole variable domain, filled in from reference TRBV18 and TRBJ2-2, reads NAGVMQNPRHLVRRRGQEARLRCSPMKGHSHVYWYRQLPEEGLKFMVYLQKENIIDESGMPKERFSAEFPKEGPSILRIQQVVRGDSAAYFCASSPTPGQGSNTGELFFGEGSRLTVL.

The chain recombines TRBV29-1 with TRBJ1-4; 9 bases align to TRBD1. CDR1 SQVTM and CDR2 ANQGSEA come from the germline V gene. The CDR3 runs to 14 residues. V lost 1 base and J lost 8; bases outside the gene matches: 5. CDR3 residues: CSVEGDRGSEKLFF. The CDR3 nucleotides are TGCAGCGTTGAAGGAGACAGGGGGAGCGAAAAACTGTTTTTT.

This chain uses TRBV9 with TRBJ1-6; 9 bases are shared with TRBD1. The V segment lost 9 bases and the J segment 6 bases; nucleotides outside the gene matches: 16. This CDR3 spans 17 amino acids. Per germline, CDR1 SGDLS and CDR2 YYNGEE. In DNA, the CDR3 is TGTGCCACCAACAAACCCCTGACAGGGGGGGGTAATTCACCCCTCCACTTT. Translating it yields CATNKPLTGGGNSPLHF.

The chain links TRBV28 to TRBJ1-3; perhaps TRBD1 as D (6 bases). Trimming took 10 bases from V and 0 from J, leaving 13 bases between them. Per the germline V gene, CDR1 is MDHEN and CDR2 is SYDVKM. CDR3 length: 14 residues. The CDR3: CATSGVNSGNTIYF. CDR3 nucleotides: TGTGCCACCTCAGGGGTGAACTCTGGAAACACCATATATTTT.

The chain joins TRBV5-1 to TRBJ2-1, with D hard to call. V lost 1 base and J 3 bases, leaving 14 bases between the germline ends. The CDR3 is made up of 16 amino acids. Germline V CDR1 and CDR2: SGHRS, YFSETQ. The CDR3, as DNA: TGCGCCAGCAGCTTGTATACCCAAGTACTCTACAATGAGCAGTTCTTC. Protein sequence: CASSLYTQVLYNEQFF.

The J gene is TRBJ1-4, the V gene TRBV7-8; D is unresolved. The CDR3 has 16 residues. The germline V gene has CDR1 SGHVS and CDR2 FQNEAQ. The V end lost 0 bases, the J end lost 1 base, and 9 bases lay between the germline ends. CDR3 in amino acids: CASSLAWLVTNEKLFF. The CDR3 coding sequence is TGTGCCAGCAGCTTAGCCTGGCTAGTAACTAATGAAAAACTGTTTTTT.

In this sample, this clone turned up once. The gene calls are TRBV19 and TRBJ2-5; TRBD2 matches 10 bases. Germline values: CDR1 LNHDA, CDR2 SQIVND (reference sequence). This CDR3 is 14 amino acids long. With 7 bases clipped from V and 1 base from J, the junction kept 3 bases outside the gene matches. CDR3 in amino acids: CASNERGGQETQYF. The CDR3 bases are TGTGCCAGTAACGAGCGGGGGGGCCAAGAGACCCAGTACTTC. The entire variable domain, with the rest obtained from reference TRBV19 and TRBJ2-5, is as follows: DGGITQSPKYLFRKEGQNVTLSCEQNLNHDAMYWYRQDPGQGLRLIYYSQIVNDFQKGDIAEGYSVSREKKESFPLTVTSAQKNPTAFYLCASNERGGQETQYFGPGTRLLVL.

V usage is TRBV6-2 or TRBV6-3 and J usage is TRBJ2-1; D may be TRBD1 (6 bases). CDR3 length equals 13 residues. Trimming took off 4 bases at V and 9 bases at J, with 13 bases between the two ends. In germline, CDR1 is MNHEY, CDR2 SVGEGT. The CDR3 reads CASSSGVVVEQFF. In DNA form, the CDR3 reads TGTGCCAGCAGTTCAGGGGTGGTGGTTGAGCAGTTCTTC.

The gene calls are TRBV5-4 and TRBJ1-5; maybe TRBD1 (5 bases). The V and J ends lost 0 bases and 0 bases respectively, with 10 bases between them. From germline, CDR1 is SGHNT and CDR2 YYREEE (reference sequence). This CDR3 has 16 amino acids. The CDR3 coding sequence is TGTGCCAGCAGCTTGGGGGGCGGCGATAGCAATCAGCCCCAGCATTTT. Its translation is CASSLGGGDSNQPQHF.

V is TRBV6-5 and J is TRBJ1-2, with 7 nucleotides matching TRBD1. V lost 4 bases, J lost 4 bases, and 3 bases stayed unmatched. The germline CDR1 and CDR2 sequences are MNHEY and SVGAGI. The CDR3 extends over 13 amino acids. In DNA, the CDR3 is TGTGCCAGCAGTTCGACAGGGTTCTATGGCTACACCTTC. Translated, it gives CASSSTGFYGYTF.

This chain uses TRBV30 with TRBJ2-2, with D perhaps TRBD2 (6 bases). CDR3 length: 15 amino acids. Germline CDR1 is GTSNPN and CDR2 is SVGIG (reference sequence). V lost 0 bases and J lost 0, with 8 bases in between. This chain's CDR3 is CAWSVLAANTGELFF. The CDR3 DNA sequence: TGTGCCTGGAGTGTCTTAGCGGCGAACACCGGGGAGCTGTTTTTT.

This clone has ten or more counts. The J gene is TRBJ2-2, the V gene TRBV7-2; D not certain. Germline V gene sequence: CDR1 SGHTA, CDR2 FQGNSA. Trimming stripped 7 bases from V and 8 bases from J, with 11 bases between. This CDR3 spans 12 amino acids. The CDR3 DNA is TGTGCCAGCACCGAAACTTGGGGGGAGCTGTTTTTT. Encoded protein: CASTETWGELFF.

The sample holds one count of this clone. This chain's CDR3 is CASTTDRGPNQPQHF. Written as DNA, the CDR3 is TGTGCCAGTACCACGGACAGGGGACCTAATCAGCCCCAGCATTTT. The chain links TRBV19 to TRBJ1-5; 9 positions match TRBD1. Germline V gives CDR1 LNHDA, CDR2 SQIVND (reference sequence). Trimming took 7 bases from V and 4 from J; bases not matched to a gene: 8. The CDR3 is 15 amino acids.

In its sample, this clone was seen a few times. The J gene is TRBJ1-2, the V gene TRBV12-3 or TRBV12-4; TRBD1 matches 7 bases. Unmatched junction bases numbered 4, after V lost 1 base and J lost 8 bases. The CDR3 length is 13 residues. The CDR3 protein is CASSLGPGGGYTF. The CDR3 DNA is TGTGCCAGCAGTTTAGGGCCAGGGGGAGGCTACACCTTC.

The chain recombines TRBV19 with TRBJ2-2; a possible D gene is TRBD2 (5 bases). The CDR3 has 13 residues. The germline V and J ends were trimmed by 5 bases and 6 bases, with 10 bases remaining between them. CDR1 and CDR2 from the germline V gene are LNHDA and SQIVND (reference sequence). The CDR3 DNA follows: TGTGCCAGTAGTGACCGAGGGTCCGGGGAGCTGTTTTTT. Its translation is CASSDRGSGELFF.

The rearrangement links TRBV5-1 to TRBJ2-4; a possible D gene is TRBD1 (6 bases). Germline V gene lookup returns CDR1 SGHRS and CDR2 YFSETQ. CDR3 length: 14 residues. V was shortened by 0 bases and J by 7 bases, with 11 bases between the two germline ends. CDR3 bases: TGCGCCAGCAGCTTGGATACAGGGCGGAACATTCAGTACTTC. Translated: CASSLDTGRNIQYF.

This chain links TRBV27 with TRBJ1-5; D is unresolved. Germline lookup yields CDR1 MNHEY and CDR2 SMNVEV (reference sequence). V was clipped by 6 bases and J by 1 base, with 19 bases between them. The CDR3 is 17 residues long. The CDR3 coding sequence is TGTGCCAGCAGCGAAGCGAATGAGAGGAAAAGCAATCAGCCCCAGCATTTT. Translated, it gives CASSEANERKSNQPQHF.

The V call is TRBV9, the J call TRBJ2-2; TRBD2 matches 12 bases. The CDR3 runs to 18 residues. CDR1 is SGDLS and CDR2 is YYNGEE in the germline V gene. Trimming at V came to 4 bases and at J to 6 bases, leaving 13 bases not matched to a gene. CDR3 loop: CASSPEGPSGRAPGELFF. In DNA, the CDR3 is TGTGCCAGCAGCCCCGAAGGTCCTAGCGGGAGGGCCCCCGGGGAGCTGTTTTTT.

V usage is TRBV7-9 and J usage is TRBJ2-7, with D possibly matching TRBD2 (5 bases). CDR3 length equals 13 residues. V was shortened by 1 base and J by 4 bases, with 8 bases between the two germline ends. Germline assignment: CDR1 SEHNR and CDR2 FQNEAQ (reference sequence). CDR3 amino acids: CASSLGLLYEQYF. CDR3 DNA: TGTGCCAGCAGCTTAGGACTACTTTACGAGCAGTACTTC.

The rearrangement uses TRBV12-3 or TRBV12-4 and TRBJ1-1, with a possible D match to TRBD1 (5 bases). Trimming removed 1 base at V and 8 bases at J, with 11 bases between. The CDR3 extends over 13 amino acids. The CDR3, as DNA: TGTGCCAGCAGTTTAGTGGCAGGGCTCGAAGCTTTCTTT. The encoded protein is CASSLVAGLEAFF.

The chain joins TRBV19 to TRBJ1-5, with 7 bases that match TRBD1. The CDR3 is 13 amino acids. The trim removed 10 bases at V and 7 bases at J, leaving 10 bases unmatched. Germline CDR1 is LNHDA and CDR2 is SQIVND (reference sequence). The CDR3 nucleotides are TGTGCCACCCTCGACAGGGCTGGGCAGCCCCAGCATTTT. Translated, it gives CATLDRAGQPQHF.

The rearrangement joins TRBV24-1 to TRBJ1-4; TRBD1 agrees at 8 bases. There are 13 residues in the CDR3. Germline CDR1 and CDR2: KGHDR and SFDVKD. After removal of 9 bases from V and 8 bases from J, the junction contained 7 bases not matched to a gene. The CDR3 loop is CATGGTGEEKLFF. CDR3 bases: TGTGCCACCGGGGGGACAGGTGAAGAAAAACTGTTTTTT.

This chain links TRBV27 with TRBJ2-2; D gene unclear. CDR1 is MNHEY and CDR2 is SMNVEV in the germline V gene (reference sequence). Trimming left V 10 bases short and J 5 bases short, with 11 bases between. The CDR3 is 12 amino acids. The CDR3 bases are TGTGCCACCGGATCGAGGACCGGGGAGCTGTTTTTT. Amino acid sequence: CATGSRTGELFF.

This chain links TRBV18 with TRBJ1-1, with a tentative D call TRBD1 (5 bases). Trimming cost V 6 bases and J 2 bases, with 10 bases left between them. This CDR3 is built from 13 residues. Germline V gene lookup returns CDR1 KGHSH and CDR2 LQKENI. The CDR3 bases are TGTGCCAGCTCGACCGACAGTAACACTGAAGCTTTCTTT. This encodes CASSTDSNTEAFF. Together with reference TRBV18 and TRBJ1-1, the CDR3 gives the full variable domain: NAGVMQNPRHLVRRRGQEARLRCSPMKGHSHVYWYRQLPEEGLKFMVYLQKENIIDESGMPKERFSAEFPKEGPSILRIQQVVRGDSAAYFCASSTDSNTEAFFGQGTRLTVV.